The clone carrying this T cell receptor beta chain occurred a few times. Its antigen is currently unknown. The entry originates in a study of CD8 T cells in ankylosing spondylitis. Findings and caveats of the study: Within matched ankylosing spondylitis synovial fluid, disease-linked clones were reportedly significantly enriched. Existing reports had already noted some motif variants in reactive arthritis synovial fluid and blood. In peripheral blood, disease-linked CD8+ clones occurred at relatively low frequencies. Blood of patients with ankylosing spondylitis appeared to be characterized by a TCR beta motif of about eight highly homologous variants.

5'-RACE, quantitative and with molecular barcodes, yielded the TCR beta libraries. TCRdb fed the 5' RACE reads into MiXCR, producing one record per CDR3 protein. This table has about 700,000 distinct CDR3 sequences, under 20% appearing once. Germline CDR1 reads LGHDT; CDR2 reads YNNKEL (reference sequence). The ends lost 3 bases at V and 4 bases at J; junction bases unmatched: 8. CDR3 length equals 17 residues. This chain joins TRBV3-1 and TRBJ2-2, with 10 nucleotides matching TRBD2. This receptor was obtained from a male donor with ankylosing spondylitis. What was sequenced was blood, either unsorted or a sorted T cell fraction (not recorded which). CDR3 region: CASSHVLAGATTGELFF. Here the CDR3 DNA reads TGTGCCAGCAGCCATGTCCTAGCGGGGGCCACCACCGGGGAGCTGTTTTTT.